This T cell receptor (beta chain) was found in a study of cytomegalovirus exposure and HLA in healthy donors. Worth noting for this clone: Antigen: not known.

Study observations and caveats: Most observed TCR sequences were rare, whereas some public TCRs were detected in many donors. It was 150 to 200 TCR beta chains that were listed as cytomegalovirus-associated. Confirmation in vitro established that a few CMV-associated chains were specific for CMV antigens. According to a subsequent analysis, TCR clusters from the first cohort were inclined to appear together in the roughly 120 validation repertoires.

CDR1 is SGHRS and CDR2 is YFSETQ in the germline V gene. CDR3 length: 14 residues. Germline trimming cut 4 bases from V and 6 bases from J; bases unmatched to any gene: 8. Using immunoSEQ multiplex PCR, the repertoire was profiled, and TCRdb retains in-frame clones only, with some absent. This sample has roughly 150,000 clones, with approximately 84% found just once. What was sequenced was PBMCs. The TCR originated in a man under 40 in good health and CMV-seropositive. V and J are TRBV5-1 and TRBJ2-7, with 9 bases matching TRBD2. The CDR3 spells CASSPIAGVPEQYF. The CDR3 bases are TGCGCCAGCAGCCCAATAGCGGGAGTTCCCGAGCAGTACTTC.